This entry lists 27 T cell receptor beta chains sequenced from one sample in a study of identical twins. A single record per CDR3 protein comes from TCRdb applying MiXCR to the 5' RACE reads. Among some 730,000 distinct CDR3 sequences listed, roughly 20% were seen once. In addition, the sample was reused for a study of T cells expressing NK-cell markers.

The sample was PBMCs. Receptor source: a woman aged 18 to 35 in good health.

This clonotype was found many times. V and J are TRBV12-3 or TRBV12-4 and TRBJ2-3, with D maybe TRBD1 (5 bases). V lost 7 bases, J lost 11 bases, and 13 bases lay in between. CDR3 size: 11 residues. Here the CDR3 reads CASTLGLGQYF. CDR3 bases: TGTGCCAGCACCTTGGGGCTCGGGCAGTATTTT.

This sequence joins TRBV20-1 and TRBJ2-3; 10 bases are shared with TRBD2. The CDR3 extends over 15 amino acids. Germline values: CDR1 DFQATT, CDR2 SNEGSKA (reference sequence). The ends lost 6 bases at V and 7 bases at J; junction bases unmatched: 13. The CDR3 nucleotides are TGCAGTGCGAAAAAAAGCGGGAGGGCCTCAAATACGCAGTATTTT. Amino acids: CSAKKSGRASNTQYF.

The sample holds many counts of this clonotype. This rearrangement joins TRBV12-3 or TRBV12-4 to TRBJ2-1; either TRBD1 or TRBD2 may fit D (5 bases each). CDR3 length: 15 residues. Trimming stripped 6 bases from V and 2 bases from J, with 14 bases between. CDR3: CASRPRAGPYNEQFF. CDR3 nucleotides: TGTGCCAGCAGACCCAGGGCGGGCCCCTACAATGAGCAGTTCTTC.

On this clonotype itself: At one end, the junction sequence differs from germline, possibly due to a read error. This chain joins TRBV7-6 and TRBJ2-1; no reliable D call. The CDR3 is made up of 15 amino acids. Germline assignment: CDR1 SGHVS and CDR2 FNYEAQ. The CDR3 reads CASSSVGSSYNEQFF. CDR3 DNA sequence: TGTGCCAGCAGCTCAGTGGGCAGTTCCTATAATGAGCAGTTCTTC.

The J gene is TRBJ2-2, the V gene TRBV5-1; the match to TRBD1 covers 8 bases. The germline V gene has CDR1 SGHRS and CDR2 YFSETQ. V shed 2 bases, J shed 0 bases, and the junction held 3 bases outside the gene matches. The CDR3 extends over 16 amino acids. The CDR3 loop reads CASSLWTGSNTGELFF. The CDR3 DNA is TGCGCCAGCAGCTTATGGACAGGGTCGAACACCGGGGAGCTGTTTTTT.

The genes are TRBV29-1 and TRBJ1-1; no definite D call. CDR3 length: 13 amino acids. V was trimmed by 7 bases and J by 1 base, leaving 13 bases between them. Per the germline V gene, CDR1 is SQVTM and CDR2 is ANQGSEA. The CDR3 nucleotides read TGCAGCGCCTCGGAGGTTGGGAACACTGAAGCTTTCTTT. This encodes CSASEVGNTEAFF.

The chain recombines TRBV5-4 with TRBJ2-1; 10 bases agree with TRBD2. Germline values: CDR1 SGHNT, CDR2 YYREEE (reference sequence). With 4 bases clipped from V and 7 bases from J, the junction kept 14 bases outside the gene matches. This CDR3 contains 17 residues. CDR3 loop: CASSGSREASGSNEQFF. CDR3 DNA: TGTGCCAGCAGCGGAAGCCGGGAGGCTAGCGGGAGTAATGAGCAGTTCTTC. Using reference TRBV5-4 and TRBJ2-1 for the parts outside the CDR3, the full variable domain is ETGVTQSPTHLIKTRGQQVTLRCSSQSGHNTVSWYQQALGQGPQFIFQYYREEENGRGNFPPRFSGLQFPNYSSELNVNALELDDSALYLCASSGSREASGSNEQFFGPGTRLTVL.

This clonotype was detected only a few times. The chain employs TRBV5-1 and TRBJ2-1; D unclear. The CDR3 length is 14 residues. The V end lost 0 bases, the J end lost 9 bases, and 13 bases lay between the germline ends. Germline CDR1 is SGHRS and CDR2 is YFSETQ. The CDR3 loop is CASSLATMPGEQFF. DNA of the CDR3: TGCGCCAGCAGCTTGGCCACCATGCCGGGTGAGCAGTTCTTC.

In its sample, this clonotype was seen a few times. The chain is built from TRBV24-1 and TRBJ2-1; no firm D call. Germline CDR1 KGHDR, CDR2 SFDVKD. CDR3 size: 14 residues. V was shortened by 5 bases and J by 0 bases, with 7 bases between the two germline ends. The CDR3 nucleotides read TGTGCCACCAGTGGGCTGGGCTCCTACAATGAGCAGTTCTTC. This translates into CATSGLGSYNEQFF.

This chain connects TRBV10-3 to TRBJ2-1, with TRBD2 matching over 10 bases. CDR3 length equals 15 residues. Germline CDR1 ENHRY, CDR2 SYGVKD. With V trimmed by 4 bases and J by 6 bases, 6 bases remained unmatched. The CDR3 protein is CAISAASGRGNEQFF. CDR3 bases: TGTGCCATCAGTGCGGCTAGCGGGAGAGGCAATGAGCAGTTCTTC.

The chain uses TRBV6-2 or TRBV6-3 and TRBJ2-7; 7 positions agree with TRBD2. The CDR3 runs 13 residues. CDR1 is MNHEY and CDR2 is SVGEGT in the germline V gene. V dropped 8 bases and J dropped 6; count of bases not matched to a gene: 10. CDR3 protein: CASRSGTRSEQYF. The CDR3 nucleotides are TGTGCCAGCCGAAGCGGGACCCGAAGCGAGCAGTACTTC.

In this sample, this clonotype turned up a few times. The chain employs TRBV5-1 and TRBJ2-3; D uncertain. V was clipped by 0 bases and J by 4 bases, with 12 bases between them. CDR3 length: 15 amino acids. In germline, CDR1 is SGHRS, CDR2 YFSETQ. CDR3: CASSLGGTQSDTQYF. The CDR3 DNA is TGCGCCAGCAGCTTGGGGGGAACCCAATCAGATACGCAGTATTTT.

The gene calls are TRBV7-9 and TRBJ2-3; 9 nucleotides align to TRBD2. Germline V gene data show CDR1 as SEHNR and CDR2 as FQNEAQ (reference sequence). There are 16 residues in the CDR3. The V and J ends lost 4 bases and 3 bases, in that order; junction bases with no gene match: 8. CDR3 nucleotide sequence: TGTGCCAGCAGCTCGCCCGGACTAGCGCGTACAGATACGCAGTATTTT. This encodes CASSSPGLARTDTQYF.

In its sample, this clonotype was seen many times. The junction departs from the called germline gene at one end, perhaps through a read error. This chain connects TRBV12-3 or TRBV12-4 to TRBJ2-6; the match to TRBD1 covers 7 bases. The CDR3 extends over 13 amino acids. The CDR3 DNA sequence: TGTGCCAGCAGACGTCAGGGGGACAACGTCCTGACTTTC. It yields the protein CASRRQGDNVLTF.

Note on this clonotype: A much larger clone differs from this one at a single base, so this may be a read error. This chain joins TRBV12-3 or TRBV12-4 and TRBJ1-1; D unclear. V lost 2 bases and J 9 bases, leaving 13 bases between the germline ends. There are 13 residues in the CDR3. The CDR3 reads CASSLLRRAQAFF. Here the CDR3 DNA reads TGTGCCAGCAGTTTACTGCGAAGGGCCCAAGCTTTCTTT.

This clonotype came up many times. J is TRBJ2-5 and V is TRBV20-1; 8 bases are a match to TRBD1. Per germline, CDR1 DFQATT and CDR2 SNEGSKA (reference sequence). V was clipped by 2 bases and J by 5 bases; unmatched bases: 19. The CDR3 consists of 18 residues. The CDR3 sequence is CSARPQGATLKLPETQYF. The CDR3 coding sequence is TGCAGTGCTAGACCCCAGGGGGCTACCCTAAAATTGCCCGAGACCCAGTACTTC.

The chain links TRBV6-1 to TRBJ1-6; unclear D gene. CDR1 is MNHNS, CDR2 SASEGT, per germline. V lost 5 bases, J lost 6 bases, and 14 bases lay in between. The CDR3 is 15 residues long. DNA of the CDR3: TGTGCCAGCAGTATCCTGGCAGGAGCTAATTCACCCCTCCACTTT. It specifies CASSILAGANSPLHF.

The chain combines TRBV29-1 with TRBJ2-6, with unresolved D. The CDR3 totals 12 residues. Trimming removed 8 bases at V and 2 bases at J, with 7 bases between. Per germline, CDR1 SQVTM and CDR2 ANQGSEA. This CDR3 is CSTETGANVLTF. The DNA of the CDR3 is TGCAGCACGGAGACTGGGGCCAACGTCCTGACTTTC.

This clonotype showed up just a few times. The chain is built from TRBV6-5 and TRBJ2-5, with D possibly called TRBD1 or TRBD2 (6 bases each). Germline loops: CDR1 MNHEY, CDR2 SVGAGI. V was pared by 4 bases and J by 5 bases, with 17 bases between. The CDR3 loop spans 15 amino acids. CDR3 sequence: CASSSKGGSGETQYF. In DNA, the CDR3 is TGTGCCAGCAGTTCGAAGGGGGGCTCCGGGGAGACCCAGTACTTC.

The chain has TRBV20-1 and TRBJ2-2; D remains ambiguous. Germline-derived CDR1 and CDR2 are DFQATT and SNEGSKA (reference sequence). Trimming removed 4 bases at V and 2 bases at J, with 8 bases between. The CDR3 has 13 amino acids. The CDR3: CSATDSNTGELFF. The CDR3 DNA is TGCAGTGCTACAGACTCTAACACCGGGGAGCTGTTTTTT.

The chain couples TRBV4-3 to TRBJ2-4; D unresolved. Looked up from germline, CDR1 is LGHNA and CDR2 is YSLEER. Trimming shortened V by 0 bases and J by 0 bases, and 9 bases separated the two germline ends. The CDR3 is 16 amino acids. The CDR3 nucleotides read TGCGCCAGCAGCCAAGATCGTGGGCTAGCCAAAAACATTCAGTACTTC. It encodes CASSQDRGLAKNIQYF.

The V and J genes are TRBV7-6 and TRBJ2-5; D may match TRBD1 or TRBD2 (5 bases each). In germline, CDR1 is SGHVS, CDR2 FNYEAQ. The CDR3 covers 16 residues. V lost 5 bases to trimming and J lost 5 bases, with 21 bases between them. Here the CDR3 reads CASSPEPGPTGETQYF. Here the CDR3 DNA reads TGTGCCAGCAGCCCCGAACCGGGGCCGACGGGGGAGACCCAGTACTTC.

V is TRBV7-9 and J is TRBJ2-3; D is uncertain. This CDR3 comprises 14 residues. Germline CDR1 is SEHNR and CDR2 is FQNEAQ (reference sequence). V was shortened by 4 bases and J by 2 bases, with 10 bases between the two germline ends. CDR3 sequence (DNA): TGTGCCAGCAGCTCTGTGGGTAACACAGATACGCAGTATTTT. It encodes CASSSVGNTDTQYF.

This clonotype was observed a few times. The gene calls are TRBV12-3 or TRBV12-4 and TRBJ2-5; TRBD2 matches 13 bases. Germline trimming cut 4 bases from V and 4 bases from J; bases unmatched to any gene: 6. This CDR3 is 16 amino acids long. CDR3 DNA: TGTGCCAGCAGTTCTCGACTAGCGGGGGGCGCAGAGACCCAGTACTTC. This encodes CASSSRLAGGAETQYF.

This rearrangement joins TRBV4-1 to TRBJ2-7; a weak D match, TRBD1 (6 bases). The germline V gene encodes CDR1 MGHRA and CDR2 YSYEKL. V lost 0 bases to trimming and J lost 4 bases, with 13 bases between them. The CDR3 covers 15 residues. CDR3 region: CASSQDTQGAYEQYF. The CDR3 region has the DNA TGCGCCAGCAGCCAAGATACACAGGGCGCATACGAGCAGTACTTC.

The chain links TRBV12-3 or TRBV12-4 to TRBJ1-3, with D tentatively TRBD1 (6 bases). The CDR3 sequence is 15 residues long. The V end was cut by 2 bases, the J end by 6 bases, with 14 bases between. Written as DNA, the CDR3 is TGTGCCAGCAGTTTAACCCTGGGGGCGATAAACACCATATATTTT. Translation: CASSLTLGAINTIYF.

In its sample, this clonotype was seen a few times. V usage is TRBV12-3 or TRBV12-4 and J usage is TRBJ2-1; TRBD1 agrees at 7 bases. This CDR3 has 15 residues. The J segment lost 7 bases and the V segment lost 0 bases, leaving 6 bases of the junction unmatched. CDR3 region: CASSLAGGAINEQFF. The CDR3 coding sequence is TGTGCCAGCAGTTTAGCAGGGGGCGCGATTAATGAGCAGTTCTTC.